This T cell receptor beta chain was retrieved from a study of blood T cell repertoires in COVID-19. Study details: T cells, B-cell-depleted T cells, or PBMCs provided the cDNA or gDNA that served as material.

As processed by the authors: Reference gene primer amplification in the assay estimated nucleated cell counts. Libraries were prepared by immunoSEQ multiplex PCR; TCRdb keeps only in-frame clonotypes and omits some of them. Clonal size and the V and J genes are those of that table, whereas D and trimming came from the DNA. The table lists 250,000 to 350,000 clones, roughly 85% of them singletons, with under 3% in the top ten. Germline V CDR1 and CDR2: PRHDT, FYEKMQ (reference sequence). V lost 8 bases and J lost 6; bases outside the gene matches: 9. The CDR3 extends over 14 amino acids. The TCR originated in a woman between 50 and 59 years old who had recovered from COVID-19. The rearrangement links TRBV13 to TRBJ2-7, with 11 bases identical to TRBD1. The sample was PBMCs or T cells enriched from blood (not recorded which). The CDR3 region has the DNA TGTGCCAGCCAGTTTCGGGGACAGGGGGTCGAGCAGTACTTC. Its translation is CASQFRGQGVEQYF.